What follows are 23 T cell receptor beta chains derived from one specimen sequenced in a study of blood T cell repertoires in COVID-19 (dated by TCRdb to 2019 to 2021). Receptor amplification or capture employed the immunoSEQ multiplex PCR assay. TCRdb obtained this table from immuneACCESS and retained in-frame rearrangements with V and J assigned. These tables miss some clones; where compared with another copy, unresolved V genes account for less than half of the shortfall, and the remainder is unexplained. The sample data list tens of thousands of clones, and 85% to 90% of these were observed just once. The ten largest clonotypes hold approximately 4.3% of the sample. Specimen: peripheral blood. The receptors here all came from a human donor in a cohort sampled during active COVID-19.

This rearrangement joins TRBV7-9 to TRBJ2-5; 13 bases match TRBD2. Germline CDR1 is SEHNR and CDR2 is FQNEAQ (reference sequence). The trim removed 5 bases at V and 2 bases at J, leaving 2 bases unmatched. CDR3 length equals 15 residues. CDR3 sequence: CASSEGLAGQETQYF. CDR3 nucleotide sequence: TGTGCCAGCAGCGAGGGACTAGCGGGGCAAGAGACCCAGTACTTC.

The genes are TRBV12-5 and TRBJ2-1; 9 nucleotides match TRBD2. Germline loops: CDR1 LGHNT, CDR2 FRNRAP. V dropped 7 bases and J dropped 0; count of bases not matched to a gene: 4. This CDR3 has 15 amino acids. The CDR3 DNA follows: TGTGCTAGTGCCCATAGCGGGGGCTCCTACAATGAGCAGTTCTTC. This translates into CASAHSGGSYNEQFF.

In nucleotides, the CDR3 is TGTGCCAGCAGCTCGGGGACAGGGCTGTGGTATAATAATTCACCCCTCCACTTT. Translation: CASSSGTGLWYNNSPLHF. The J gene is TRBJ1-6, the V gene TRBV28, with TRBD1 matching 9 bases. V lost 6 bases, J lost 5 bases, and 14 bases stayed unmatched. The length of the CDR3 is 18 residues. Germline CDR1 MDHEN, CDR2 SYDVKM. The full variable domain, with the rest looked up from reference TRBV28 and TRBJ1-6, is DVKVTQSSRYLVKRTGEKVFLECVQDMDHENMFWYRQDPGLGLRLIYFSYDVKMKEKGDIPEGYSVSREKKERFSLILESASTNQTSMYLCASSSGTGLWYNNSPLHFGNGTRLTVT.

The chain recombines TRBV7-9 with TRBJ2-5; D may be TRBD1 (5 bases). Germline CDR1 is SEHNR and CDR2 is FQNEAQ (reference sequence). The CDR3 is 15 amino acids. Trimming stripped 4 bases from V and 0 bases from J, with 12 bases between. The CDR3 here is CASSSKGRDQETQYF. The CDR3 DNA reads TGTGCCAGCAGCTCCAAGGGGCGCGACCAAGAGACCCAGTACTTC.

Written as DNA, the CDR3 is TGTGCCAGCAGAGGGACAGGGGGCTTGGAGACCCAGTACTTC. The encoded protein is CASRGTGGLETQYF. This sequence joins TRBV6-5 and TRBJ2-5; 12 positions match TRBD1. This CDR3 spans 14 amino acids. From germline, CDR1 is MNHEY and CDR2 SVGAGI. The V and J ends lost 6 bases and 5 bases, in that order; junction bases with no gene match: 4.

The V call is TRBV7-3, the J call TRBJ2-1; 9 bases line up with TRBD2. The V segment lost 5 bases and the J segment 6 bases; nucleotides outside the gene matches: 8. This CDR3 is built from 15 residues. Per germline, CDR1 SGHTA and CDR2 FQGTGA. CDR3 bases: TGTGCCAGCAGCGGGGGACTAGCCGGGCTCAATGAGCAGTTCTTC. Its protein product is CASSGGLAGLNEQFF.

This chain joins TRBV6-5 and TRBJ1-6; D gene uncertain. The CDR3 extends over 15 amino acids. Trimming took off 6 bases at V and 5 bases at J, with 14 bases between the two ends. Germline V gene sequence: CDR1 MNHEY, CDR2 SVGAGI. The CDR3 nucleotides are TGTGCCAGCAGCGGAATCCGGGAAAATAATTCACCCCTCCACTTT. Translation gives CASSGIRENNSPLHF.

The V and J genes are TRBV5-5 and TRBJ2-3; the match to TRBD1 covers 9 bases. The CDR3 runs to 16 residues. Trimming cost V 5 bases and J 3 bases; bases outside gene matches: 10. CDR1 and CDR2 (germline): SGHKS, YYEKEE (reference sequence). This CDR3 is CASRGSGTGWTDTQYF. CDR3 nucleotide sequence: TGTGCCAGCAGGGGGTCCGGGACAGGGTGGACAGATACGCAGTATTTT.

This clone was detected only once. This rearrangement joins TRBV27 to TRBJ2-5; possibly TRBD2 for D (6 bases). Germline V gives CDR1 MNHEY, CDR2 SMNVEV (reference sequence). V was shortened by 4 bases and J by 5 bases, with 11 bases between the two germline ends. The CDR3 runs to 13 residues. CDR3 amino acids: CASSSSGVETQYF. The DNA for the CDR3 is TGTGCCAGCAGTTCATCGGGAGTGGAGACCCAGTACTTC.

The chain combines TRBV28 with TRBJ2-4, with D tentatively TRBD2 (7 bases). The length of the CDR3 is 13 residues. Germline V gene sequence: CDR1 MDHEN, CDR2 SYDVKM. With 3 bases removed from V and 5 bases from J, the gap between germline ends came to 8 bases. The CDR3 sequence is CASSLGGQNIQYF. CDR3 coding DNA: TGTGCCAGCAGTTTGGGGGGGCAAAACATTCAGTACTTC.

The chain carries TRBV5-6 and TRBJ2-1, with D maybe TRBD1 (5 bases). V was shortened by 0 bases and J by 4 bases, with 8 bases between the two germline ends. Germline-derived CDR1 and CDR2 are SGHDT and YYEEEE. The CDR3 covers 14 residues. The CDR3 DNA is TGTGCCAGCAGCTTGGGGACAAGTTACAATGAGCAGTTCTTC. Encoded protein: CASSLGTSYNEQFF. Based on the CDR3 plus reference TRBV5-6 and TRBJ2-1, the full variable domain is DAGVTQSPTHLIKTRGQQVTLRCSPKSGHDTVSWYQQALGQGPQFIFQYYEEEERQRGNFPDRFSGHQFPNYSSELNVNALLLGDSALYLCASSLGTSYNEQFFGPGTRLTVL.

The V call is TRBV9, the J call TRBJ2-7; 10 positions match TRBD2. CDR1 is SGDLS and CDR2 is YYNGEE in the germline V gene. V lost 2 bases to trimming and J lost 5 bases; unmatched junction nucleotides: 7. The CDR3 extends over 15 amino acids. For the CDR3, the DNA is TGTGCCAGCAGCGTCAGTAGCGGGAGGTCTCACGAGCAGTACTTC. It encodes CASSVSSGRSHEQYF. Full variable domain (remainder filled in from reference TRBV9 and TRBJ2-7): DSGVTQTPKHLITATGQRVTLRCSPRSGDLSVYWYQQSLDQGLQFLIQYYNGEERAKGNILERFSAQQFPDLHSELNLSSLELGDSALYFCASSVSSGRSHEQYFGPGTRLTVT.

The chain employs TRBV18 and TRBJ2-5; D unclear. Germline CDR1 and CDR2: KGHSH and LQKENI. The V end was cut by 3 bases, the J end by 1 base, with 3 bases between. CDR3 length equals 12 residues. DNA for the CDR3: TGTGCCAGCTCACCGGCCCAAGAGACCCAGTACTTC. Translation: CASSPAQETQYF.

CDR3 sequence (DNA): TGTGCCAGCAGTTGGGCCCTCGGGCGGGAGGGAAGTACCGGGGAGCTGTTTTTT. Its translation is CASSWALGREGSTGELFF. The chain is built from TRBV28 and TRBJ2-2; 9 bases are a match to TRBD2. In germline, CDR1 is MDHEN, CDR2 SYDVKM. This CDR3 is 18 amino acids long. Losses at the gene ends were 4 bases for V and 5 bases for J; bases not matched to a gene: 14.

In its sample, this clone was seen a few times. The chain couples TRBV9 to TRBJ2-7, with a possible D match to TRBD1 (6 bases). Germline V gene lookup returns CDR1 SGDLS and CDR2 YYNGEE. CDR3 length: 16 residues. Trimming took 3 bases from V and 6 from J, leaving 22 bases between them. The CDR3 DNA sequence: TGTGCCAGCAGCGCGGAACAAGGGGGATCCTGGGGCGAGCAGTACTTC. Translated, it gives CASSAEQGGSWGEQYF.

The chain combines TRBV30 with TRBJ2-3; 8 bases are a match to TRBD1. Germline values: CDR1 GTSNPN, CDR2 SVGIG (reference sequence). The CDR3 totals 13 residues. With 5 bases clipped from V and 0 bases from J, the junction kept 1 base outside the gene matches. CDR3 bases: TGTGCCTGGGACAGGGGTAGCACAGATACGCAGTATTTT. As protein: CAWDRGSTDTQYF.

In its sample, this clone ranks as medium-sized. J is TRBJ2-7 and V is TRBV10-1; a possible D gene is TRBD1 (6 bases). This CDR3 has 14 amino acids. From germline, CDR1 is WNHNN and CDR2 SYGVQD (reference sequence). V lost 4 bases and J lost 12, with 22 bases in between. This CDR3 is CASSASTQDRLRYF. CDR3 bases: TGCGCCAGCAGTGCCTCTACGCAAGACAGGTTGAGGTACTTC.

The chain is built from TRBV6-2 or TRBV6-3 and TRBJ2-3; 7 bases agree with TRBD2. The CDR3 extends over 15 amino acids. The germline V gene encodes CDR1 MNHEY and CDR2 SVGEGT. Trimming took 3 bases from V and 6 from J; bases not matched to a gene: 9. CDR3: CASSYWWTSEDTQYF. The CDR3 region has the DNA TGTGCCAGCAGTTATTGGTGGACTAGTGAGGATACGCAGTATTTT.

The rearrangement joins TRBV6-1 to TRBJ2-1; D might be TRBD2 (5 bases). CDR1 is MNHNS, CDR2 SASEGT, per germline. V lost 2 bases, J lost 3 bases, and 17 bases lay in between. This CDR3 comprises 17 residues. The CDR3 protein is CASSEIVGAAVYNEQFF. CDR3 DNA: TGTGCCAGCAGTGAAATAGTCGGAGCGGCAGTCTACAATGAGCAGTTCTTC.

The rearrangement links TRBV6-6 to TRBJ2-3; 12 positions agree with TRBD2. The CDR3 is 14 residues long. Per germline, CDR1 MNHNY and CDR2 SVGAGI (reference sequence). With 5 bases clipped from V and 4 bases from J, the junction kept 1 base outside the gene matches. The CDR3 bases are TGTGCCAGCAGTGGACTAGCGGGATCAGATACGCAGTATTTT. Translated, it gives CASSGLAGSDTQYF.

This clone occurred once. The rearrangement links TRBV5-1 to TRBJ2-1; the match to TRBD2 covers 8 bases. Germline-derived CDR1 and CDR2 are SGHRS and YFSETQ. The CDR3 length is 15 residues. V dropped 3 bases and J dropped 3; count of bases not matched to a gene: 5. This CDR3 is CASSSTSEYYNEQFF. The CDR3 bases are TGCGCCAGCAGCTCGACTAGCGAGTACTACAATGAGCAGTTCTTC.

The rearrangement uses TRBV12-5 and TRBJ2-5, with 8 bases fitting TRBD1. V lost 2 bases and J lost 5; bases outside the gene matches: 1. Looked up from germline, CDR1 is LGHNT and CDR2 is FRNRAP. This CDR3 contains 13 residues. The CDR3 loop reads CASGLRTGETQYF. In DNA form, the CDR3 reads TGTGCTAGTGGTTTGAGGACAGGGGAGACCCAGTACTTC.

V and J are TRBV19 and TRBJ2-3; D possibly corresponds to TRBD2 (5 bases). Per the germline V gene, CDR1 is LNHDA and CDR2 is SQIVND (reference sequence). With 3 bases removed from V and 5 bases from J, the gap between germline ends came to 15 bases. This CDR3 comprises 15 residues. The CDR3: CASSILGSRKDTQYF. The CDR3 nucleotides are TGTGCCAGTAGTATTCTGGGGAGCCGAAAAGATACGCAGTATTTT.